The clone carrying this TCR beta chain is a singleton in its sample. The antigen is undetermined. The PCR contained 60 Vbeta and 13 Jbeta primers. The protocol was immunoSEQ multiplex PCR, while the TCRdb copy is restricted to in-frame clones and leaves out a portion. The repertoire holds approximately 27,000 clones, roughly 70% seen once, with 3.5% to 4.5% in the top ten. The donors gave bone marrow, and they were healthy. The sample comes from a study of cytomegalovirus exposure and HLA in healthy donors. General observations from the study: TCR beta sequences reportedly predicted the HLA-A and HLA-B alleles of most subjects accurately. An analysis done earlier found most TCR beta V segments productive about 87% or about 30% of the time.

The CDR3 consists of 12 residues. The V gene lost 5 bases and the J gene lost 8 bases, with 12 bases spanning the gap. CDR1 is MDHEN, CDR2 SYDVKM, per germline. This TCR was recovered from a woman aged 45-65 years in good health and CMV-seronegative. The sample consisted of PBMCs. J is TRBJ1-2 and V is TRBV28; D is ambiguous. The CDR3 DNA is TGTGCCAGCAGTACTCCAGGTCGGGGCTACACCTTC. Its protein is CASSTPGRGYTF.